This T cell receptor (beta chain) was identified during a study of blood T cell repertoires in COVID-19. Study-level information: From the United States, Italy and Spain came samples of acute and convalescent COVID-19. T cells, B-cell-depleted T cells, or PBMCs supplied cDNA or gDNA.

Authors' processing steps: It was from reference gene primer amplification that nucleated cell counts were estimated. Here immunoSEQ multiplex PCR was the method, and the copy in TCRdb shows in-frame clones only, minus some. V, J and clone size derive from that table, while D and trimming were established from the DNA sequence. Among 150,000 to 200,000 clones listed, approximately 90% were seen once. The CDR3 consists of 13 residues. With V trimmed by 0 bases and J by 8 bases, 4 bases remained unmatched. Germline assignment: CDR1 SGHNT and CDR2 YYREEE (reference sequence). This chain links TRBV5-4 with TRBJ2-7; TRBD2 matches 8 bases. The TCR originated in a man aged 18 to 30 with acute or convalescent COVID-19. Specimen: peripheral blood. Written as DNA, the CDR3 is TGTGCCAGCAGCTTGGCGGGGGGGGAGCAGCAGTACTTC. Its translation is CASSLAGGEQQYF.